This T cell receptor (beta chain) was observed in a study of cytomegalovirus exposure and HLA in healthy donors (dated by TCRdb to 2016 to 2017). A note on the overall study: An earlier analysis of some 600 of the donors reported around 280 Gb of sequence data and 117 million unique TCR beta sequences obtained from 150 million to 200 million T cells. An early release that covered several hundred HLA-typed donors contained 300 to 350 gigabases of sequencing data and about 93 million unique TCR sequences. The genetic ancestry cluster associated with self-reported Caucasian donors included 81% of the roughly 400 genotyped donors. The study was designed to test whether signatures of past pathogen exposure could be identified by cataloging public T cell receptors. The T cell repertoires of some 670 subjects were profiled by immunosequencing and related to cytomegalovirus serostatus. Along with the approximately 620-subject first cohort, a separate validation cohort of 120 different subjects was used. The study combined high-throughput TCR immunosequencing, statistical association of individual TCRs with disease status, and machine learning to predict cytomegalovirus infection status. A later analysis re-analyzed previously published TCR beta repertoires from 666 donors and added high-resolution HLA genotyping to study TCR occurrence patterns. Rather than using new phenotypic data, the later analysis identified candidate immune exposures from TCR beta sequences and from how often those sequences occurred across donors. An earlier analysis of 587 of the donors used high-throughput TCR beta sequencing to judge whether each TCR beta V gene segment behaved as functional or pseudogenic. Donor age, sex, ethnicity and CMV serostatus were compiled together with the repertoire data. A later genetic analysis used genome-wide SNP genotypes for 398 of the 666 donors, treating that subset as a discovery cohort. Every repertoire in the discovery cohort had been generated on one and the same sequencing platform. Both class I and class II loci were covered by HLA typing, at four-digit resolution. Typing coverage varied by locus: roughly 629-630 donors for A, B, C, DRB1 and DQB1; about 520 for DQA1; some 610 for DPA1; about 450 for DPB1. Because of strong linkage in the cohort, 4 to 6 DR-DQ haplotypes were treated as single units for association and clustering. Among some 400 genotyped donors of the cohort, an average of around 240,000 unique TCR beta nucleotide sequences were sequenced per donor, roughly 20% of them non-productive. The research as a whole found: The study gave a list of some 150 TCR beta chains associated with cytomegalovirus. In a later analysis, the rate of TCR association differed among HLA loci, with DRB1 alleles having the most associated TCRs and HLA-C alleles having the fewest. When HLA alleles, especially DR and DQ, strongly co-occurred, attributing TCR associations to individual alleles was difficult. Some IMGT-functional V segments, including TRBV6-2 and TRBV6-3, could not be told apart with the 87-base-pair reads, so those segments were excluded. The authors suggested that the approach could potentially be extended to other disease states and immunological phenotypes. A further reported finding was that TCR beta sequences accurately predicted the HLA-A and HLA-B alleles for most subjects in the first cohort. A later analysis found that most CMV-associated TCR beta chains appeared HLA-restricted, with HLA associations seemingly driven largely by CMV exposure. Specific HLA alleles were associated with around 18,000 TCR beta sequences at a false discovery rate of 0.05 in a later analysis. This cohort had only TCR beta chains sequenced, and the lack of alpha or paired-chain data limited which features could be detected. A cluster of highly shared sequence variants was judged likely to represent a technical artifact of the sequencing pipeline. In an earlier analysis of about 550 of the donors, most TCR beta V segments were observed in productive rearrangements about 87% or about 30% of the time, broadly matching IMGT annotations. HLA typing was unavailable for some donors at each locus, so association tests used only the typed subset. Cytomegalovirus status was reported to be diagnosed by the classifier with high specificity and sensitivity in both the original and validation cohorts. Roughly uniform sequencing depth across donors was assumed in presence/absence analyses, although this assumption may not hold. Across donors, most TCR sequences were observed very rarely, whereas some public TCRs were present in many individuals. Because counts were too low, about 15 rarely observed V segments, including chromosome 9 orphons, were left out of the earlier analysis of a few hundred of the donors. CMV serostatus was the only immune exposure information available for the cohort. According to a later analysis, parvovirus B19, influenza, CMV and Epstein-Barr virus appeared linked to several top co-occurrence clusters. According to a later genetic analysis, donors in an Asian-associated ancestry cluster had fewer N-insertions in productive TCRs than the roughly 660-donor mean. Three of the identified cytomegalovirus-associated TCR beta chains were confirmed in vitro to be specific for cytomegalovirus antigens. Linkage disequilibrium might explain the correlated functional status among segregating V segments, but an unknown experimental factor could not be excluded. In a later genetic analysis, a missense DCLRE1C variant was associated with V-gene and J-gene trimming of TCR beta chains, and the association was replicated in an independent cohort. In a later analysis, HLA-associated TCR beta chains showed more clonal expansion and lower generation probabilities than non-associated chains that were equally common.

Remarks on this clone: It lacks a known antigen. No base-level quality is on record; no much larger clone is a single base apart.

In total, 630 or so healthy bone marrow donors made up the cohort. All cohort members were sampled while nominally healthy, although unrecorded immune exposures were likely present. The donor was CMV seronegative and was included in the group of a few hundred seronegative cohort members. A peripheral blood sample was provided by each donor, and peripheral blood mononuclear cells were used for TCR beta sequencing. Genomic DNA extraction from the blood cell samples was performed with the Qiagen DNeasy Blood Extraction Kit. Spanning cysteine to phenylalanine, the CDR3 consists of 17 amino acids. Left in the record is the CDR3 DNA by itself, 51 bases read in frame from the first base. V has 1 base trimmed and J has 3 bases trimmed; junction bases matching no gene number 6. CDR1 and CDR2 (SGHRS, YFSETQ) derive from the germline V gene. The library was obtained by the immunoSEQ multiplex PCR assay. The multiplex PCR relied on a mix of 60 forward primers for TCR Vbeta segments and 13 reverse primers for TCR Jbeta segments. Amplification of the CDR3 region of rearranged TCR beta genes was performed with a multiplex PCR assay on genomic DNA. Amplified TCR beta libraries were sequenced as 87-base-pair reads on the Illumina HiSeq System. The original methods were these. In a later analysis, roughly 80 million unique TCR beta chains were counted across the 666 repertoires, and roughly 10 million of these chains were shared by at least two donors. Raw reads were error-corrected and collapsed into unique sequences by a nearest-neighbor algorithm in which closely related sequences were merged to remove PCR and sequencing errors. Alignment of CDR3 sequences to IMGT reference sequences was used to assign V, D and J gene segments. Each retained sequence needed at least a six-nucleotide match to both a V gene segment and a J gene segment. A rearrangement was called productive if the CDR3 had no stop codons and remained in frame with V and J, and every other rearrangement was called non-productive. Following IMGT convention, CDR3 was defined as the stretch from the second conserved V-encoded cysteine to the conserved J-encoded phenylalanine. The earlier analysis of approximately 500 of the donors excluded sequences that lacked an unambiguous match to a single V gene segment. An earlier analysis of 450 to 650 of the donors called V segments functional above 56.7% productive rearrangements and segregating when the between-donor standard deviation exceeded 5%. A statistical classification framework was developed to diagnose cytomegalovirus status using the catalog of TCR beta chain sequences. In a later analysis, TCR nucleotide sequences were compared against IMGT/GENE-DB human TR gene sequences so that V and J genes could be assigned. A later analysis assigned CDR3 sequences and most-parsimonious VDJ recombination scenarios with the TCRdist pipeline. In a later analysis, each TCR beta chain was defined by its CDR3 amino acid sequence together with its V-gene family, and reads without a unique V-gene family were excluded. A later analysis removed 550 to 650 highly shared, low-generation-probability nucleotide sequences to deal with suspected cross-contamination and a sequencing artifact. In a later analysis, a clonal expansion index was calculated for each public chain from normalized within-repertoire ranks of inferred template counts. Generation probabilities in a later analysis came from a VDJ recombination model fitted to out-of-frame rearrangements, and those results were checked against IGoR. A later analysis scored TCR-TCR, TCR-HLA and TCR-CMV co-occurrence with hypergeometric tests, applying a repertoire-size bias correction to TCR pairs. A later analysis estimated false discovery rates by permuting HLA or CMV assignments 20 times. A later analysis grouped co-occurring TCRs with DBSCAN, adding TCRdist sequence similarity when clustering within HLA-allele-positive subsets. Co-occurrence clustering excluded repertoires with fewer than 30,000 or more than 120,000 public chains, plus five with anomalous nucleotide sharing. TCRdb retrieved this table from immuneACCESS and kept in-frame rearrangements only. Not all clones are present; in checked studies, unresolved V genes account for under half, and no reason is known for the remainder. V and J calls and clone size follow that table, whereas D and trimming were derived from the DNA. The sample records 95,000 to 100,000 clones, 75% to 90% of which are singletons. The ten largest account for about 3.7% of the sample.

This TCR derives from a young man in good health and CMV-seronegative. Rearrangement joined TRBV5-1 to TRBJ2-3, with 12 bases aligning to TRBD2. The sequencing input was PBMCs. At the DNA level, the sequence is TGCGCCAGCAGCTTGAGTACTAGCGGGAGGTTAACAGATACGCAGTATTTT. Its protein product is CASSLSTSGRLTDTQYF. Here the CDR3 is joined to the reference TRBV5-1 and TRBJ2-3 genes, and the full variable domain is: KAGVTQTPRYLIKTRGQQVTLSCSPISGHRSVSWYQQTPGQGLQFLFEYFSETQRNKGNFPGRFSGRQFSNSRSEMNVSTLELGDSALYLCASSLSTSGRLTDTQYFGPGTRLTVL.